These 26 T cell receptor beta chains were sequenced from one sample in a study of cytomegalovirus exposure and HLA in healthy donors. TCRdb's table, derived via immunoSEQ multiplex PCR, lists solely in-frame clones and lacks some. Among 45,000 to 70,000 clones, roughly 90% were seen once, and the ten largest hold roughly 1%. The specimen sequenced was PBMCs. The receptors stem from a man aged 18 to 29 in good health and CMV-seronegative.

V usage is TRBV10-3 and J usage is TRBJ2-7; TRBD2 matches 7 bases. This CDR3 contains 14 residues. Germline V CDR1 and CDR2: ENHRY, SYGVKD. The ends lost 4 bases at V and 2 bases at J; junction bases unmatched: 5. The CDR3 DNA is TGTGCCATCAGTGCAACGGGACTAACCTACGAGCAGTACTTC. It codes for CAISATGLTYEQYF.

The chain has TRBV11-3 and TRBJ2-7; D not certain. Germline V gene data show CDR1 as SGHNT and CDR2 as YENEEA. V lost 1 base, J lost 4 bases, and 17 bases lay in between. This CDR3 spans 16 amino acids. The CDR3 protein is CASSLGSVLLTYEQYF. CDR3 in DNA: TGTGCCAGCAGCTTAGGATCAGTCTTGTTGACTTACGAGCAGTACTTC. The whole variable domain, filled in from reference TRBV11-3 and TRBJ2-7, reads EAGVVQSPRYKIIEKKQPVAFWCNPISGHNTLYWYLQNLGQGPELLIRYENEEAVDDSQLPKDRFSAERLKGVDSTLKIQPAELGDSAVYLCASSLGSVLLTYEQYFGPGTRLTVT.

V and J are TRBV5-4 and TRBJ2-2, with 8 bases identical to TRBD1. Germline V CDR1 and CDR2: SGHNT, YYREEE (reference sequence). V gave up 4 bases and J gave up 6 bases; unmatched junction bases: 11. The CDR3 consists of 16 residues. CDR3 coding DNA: TGTGCCAGCAGCCCGAGGCAGACAGGGGCCGCCGGGGAGCTGTTTTTT. Translation: CASSPRQTGAAGELFF.

The chain has TRBV28 and TRBJ2-1; 9 bases match TRBD1. CDR3 length: 14 amino acids. The germline gives CDR1 MDHEN, CDR2 SYDVKM. After removal of 5 bases from V and 5 bases from J, the junction contained 4 bases not matched to a gene. The chain's CDR3 is CASSPRTGDNEQFF. In DNA form, the CDR3 reads TGTGCCAGCAGTCCCCGGACAGGGGACAATGAGCAGTTCTTC.

DNA for the CDR3: TGTGCCATCAGTGAGTCCCATGCAGGGTATCAGCCCCAGCATTTT. Its translation: CAISESHAGYQPQHF. The chain employs TRBV10-3 and TRBJ1-5; D possibly corresponds to TRBD1 (5 bases). Trimming removed 0 bases from V and 5 bases from J, with 11 bases in between. The CDR3 has 15 residues. Germline-derived CDR1 and CDR2 are ENHRY and SYGVKD.

The rearrangement uses TRBV9 and TRBJ1-2; D gene ambiguous. The CDR3 is made up of 13 amino acids. V gave up 4 bases and J gave up 5 bases, with 12 bases separating them. CDR1 SGDLS and CDR2 YYNGEE come from the germline V gene. In nucleotides, the CDR3 is TGTGCCAGCAGCCCCCCGGAGCCATATGGCTACACCTTC. Translation: CASSPPEPYGYTF.

The chain recombines TRBV9 with TRBJ2-2; 13 nucleotides agree with TRBD2. The J segment lost 6 bases and the V segment lost 2 bases, leaving 7 bases of the junction unmatched. Germline V lookup: CDR1 SGDLS, CDR2 YYNGEE. The CDR3 sequence is 17 residues long. CDR3 nucleotide sequence: TGTGCCAGCAGCGTTTGGAGGACTAGCGGGAGCGCCGGGGAGCTGTTTTTT. Protein: CASSVWRTSGSAGELFF.

CDR3 in amino acids: CASSHAGYEQYF. CDR3 DNA sequence: TGCGCCAGCAGCCACGCAGGGTACGAGCAGTACTTC. The chain combines TRBV4-1 with TRBJ2-7; tentatively, D is TRBD1 (5 bases). Germline lookup yields CDR1 MGHRA and CDR2 YSYEKL. The CDR3 loop spans 12 amino acids. Between the trimmed V and J ends, which lost 3 bases and 4 bases, there was a span of 7 bases.

The chain couples TRBV5-1 to TRBJ2-1; TRBD1 matches 8 bases. Trimming cost V 4 bases and J 8 bases; bases outside gene matches: 14. The CDR3 contains 16 residues. Germline values: CDR1 SGHRS, CDR2 YFSETQ. This CDR3 is CASSITGGLIGDEQFF. In nucleotides, the CDR3 is TGCGCCAGCAGCATAACAGGGGGACTGATAGGCGATGAGCAGTTCTTC.

The J gene is TRBJ2-7, the V gene TRBV6-1; D is possibly TRBD1 (5 bases). The CDR3 is 17 residues long. Between the trimmed V and J ends, which lost 1 base and 1 base, there was a span of 17 bases. Germline CDR1 and CDR2: MNHNS and SASEGT. CDR3 nucleotides: TGTGCCAGCAGTGAAGGGGGATTCAGGACAAGATCCTACGAGCAGTACTTC. It is translated as CASSEGGFRTRSYEQYF.

CDR3 loop: CASSVDRDTEAFF. CDR3 DNA sequence: TGTGCCAGCAGCGTAGACAGGGACACTGAAGCTTTCTTT. The chain couples TRBV9 to TRBJ1-1; possibly TRBD1 for D (6 bases). The germline gives CDR1 SGDLS, CDR2 YYNGEE. This CDR3 region has 13 residues. V dropped 0 bases and J dropped 3 bases, with 6 bases sitting between them. Combining the CDR3 with reference TRBV9 and TRBJ1-1 gives the whole variable domain DSGVTQTPKHLITATGQRVTLRCSPRSGDLSVYWYQQSLDQGLQFLIQYYNGEERAKGNILERFSAQQFPDLHSELNLSSLELGDSALYFCASSVDRDTEAFFGQGTRLTVV.

The chain has TRBV19 and TRBJ1-5, with no clear D. This CDR3 region has 13 residues. Germline V gives CDR1 LNHDA, CDR2 SQIVND (reference sequence). V lost 4 bases to trimming and J lost 4 bases, with 8 bases between them. Written as DNA, the CDR3 is TGTGCCAGTAGTAAGAGGGAGAATCAGCCCCAGCATTTT. As protein: CASSKRENQPQHF. The full variable domain, with the rest looked up from reference TRBV19 and TRBJ1-5, is DGGITQSPKYLFRKEGQNVTLSCEQNLNHDAMYWYRQDPGQGLRLIYYSQIVNDFQKGDIAEGYSVSREKKESFPLTVTSAQKNPTAFYLCASSKRENQPQHFGDGTRLSIL.

V is TRBV11-3 and J is TRBJ1-3; TRBD1 matches at 7 bases. This CDR3 contains 15 residues. Germline CDR1 reads SGHNT; CDR2 reads YENEEA. The junction had 6 bases not matched to a gene; V was cut back by 5 bases and J by 2 bases. CDR3 sequence: CASSHTGQAGNTIYF. The CDR3 nucleotides are TGTGCCAGCAGCCATACTGGACAGGCTGGAAACACCATATATTTT.

In nucleotides, the CDR3 is TGTGCCAGCATCATGCGGACAGGGTACAGTGGTGAGCAGTTCTTC. It encodes CASIMRTGYSGEQFF. The gene calls are TRBV28 and TRBJ2-1, with TRBD1 matching over 8 bases. Per germline, CDR1 MDHEN and CDR2 SYDVKM. This CDR3 comprises 15 residues. V dropped 7 bases and J dropped 9; count of bases not matched to a gene: 14.

The chain links TRBV2 to TRBJ1-5, with D unresolved. Trimming stripped 5 bases from V and 6 bases from J, with 11 bases between. Germline values: CDR1 SNHLY, CDR2 FYNNEI. The CDR3 is 13 amino acids. As DNA, the CDR3 is TGTGCCAGCAGTTTGGGCGTCCGTCAGCCCCAGCATTTT. This encodes CASSLGVRQPQHF. The full variable domain, in which reference TRBV2 and TRBJ1-5 provide the parts outside the CDR3, is EPEVTQTPSHQVTQMGQEVILRCVPISNHLYFYWYRQILGQKVEFLVSFYNNEISEKSEIFDDQFSVERPDGSNFTLKIRSTKLEDSAMYFCASSLGVRQPQHFGDGTRLSIL.

This chain uses TRBV7-3 with TRBJ2-1, with D hard to call. Germline-derived CDR1 and CDR2 are SGHTA and FQGTGA. The CDR3 consists of 15 residues. The V end lost 1 base, the J end lost 0 bases, and 7 bases lay between the germline ends. The CDR3: CASSLSRSSYNEQFF. The CDR3 nucleotides are TGTGCCAGCAGCTTAAGCAGAAGCTCCTACAATGAGCAGTTCTTC.

The chain recombines TRBV28 with TRBJ2-3; D gene ambiguous. CDR1 is MDHEN and CDR2 is SYDVKM in the germline V gene. The V end was cut by 7 bases, the J end by 6 bases, with 8 bases between. The CDR3 covers 11 residues. The CDR3 is CASIGSDTQYF. In DNA form, the CDR3 reads TGTGCCAGCATCGGGTCCGATACGCAGTATTTT. The variable domain in full, completed from reference TRBV28 and TRBJ2-3, reads DVKVTQSSRYLVKRTGEKVFLECVQDMDHENMFWYRQDPGLGLRLIYFSYDVKMKEKGDIPEGYSVSREKKERFSLILESASTNQTSMYLCASIGSDTQYFGPGTRLTVL.

The rearrangement uses TRBV9 and TRBJ2-1; D unclear. V was shortened by 0 bases and J by 4 bases, with 14 bases between the two germline ends. The V gene's germline CDR1 is SGDLS and CDR2 YYNGEE. CDR3 length: 16 amino acids. The CDR3 sequence: CASSVEEATVYNEQFF. CDR3 in DNA: TGTGCCAGCAGCGTAGAAGAGGCTACTGTATACAATGAGCAGTTCTTC.

This chain links TRBV28 with TRBJ2-1; D is possibly TRBD1 (6 bases). This CDR3 region has 14 residues. Trimming stripped 6 bases from V and 7 bases from J, with 16 bases between. From germline, CDR1 is MDHEN and CDR2 SYDVKM. CDR3 loop: CASRPTGRGNEQFF. The CDR3 DNA is TGTGCCAGCAGACCTACAGGGCGCGGTAATGAGCAGTTCTTC.

V gene TRBV9 combines with J gene TRBJ2-7, with 15 bases matching TRBD2. This CDR3 is built from 15 residues. Germline lookup yields CDR1 SGDLS and CDR2 YYNGEE. Trimming cost V 2 bases and J 4 bases; bases outside gene matches: 1. CDR3 coding DNA: TGTGCCAGCAGCGTCGGGACTAGCGGGAGGTACGAGCAGTACTTC. Protein sequence: CASSVGTSGRYEQYF.

The chain recombines TRBV7-6 with TRBJ2-2; 11 nucleotides line up with TRBD1. The CDR3 is made up of 15 amino acids. V was pared by 5 bases and J by 6 bases, with 5 bases of the junction left unmatched. CDR1 and CDR2 from the germline V gene are SGHVS and FNYEAQ. This CDR3 reads CASSPGTGGSGELFF. The CDR3 DNA reads TGTGCCAGCAGCCCCGGGACAGGGGGGTCCGGGGAGCTGTTTTTT.

This rearrangement joins TRBV4-1 to TRBJ2-3, with D perhaps matching TRBD1 (5 bases). CDR1 and CDR2 from the germline V gene are MGHRA and YSYEKL. V lost 0 bases, J lost 1 base, and 11 bases lay in between. The CDR3 has 16 residues. CDR3 nucleotide sequence: TGCGCCAGCAGCCAAGACAGGGTACCCGGCACAGATACGCAGTATTTT. It translates to CASSQDRVPGTDTQYF.

The CDR3 nucleotides are TGTGCCAGCAGTTACGGCGCGGAGACAGATACGCAGTATTTT. It codes for CASSYGAETDTQYF. This chain joins TRBV6-5 and TRBJ2-3, with D uncertain. The CDR3 loop spans 14 amino acids. Germline V gene data show CDR1 as MNHEY and CDR2 as SVGAGI. Trimming pared 2 bases from V and 3 bases from J, leaving 9 bases between.

This clone counts as medium-sized. The chain couples TRBV5-1 to TRBJ1-2, with a possible D match to TRBD1 (6 bases). Per germline, CDR1 SGHRS and CDR2 YFSETQ. The CDR3 sequence is 15 residues long. Trimming removed 0 bases at V and 0 bases at J, with 9 bases between. The CDR3 loop is CASSLGGPSNYGYTF. CDR3 nucleotide sequence: TGCGCCAGCAGCTTGGGGGGGCCATCTAACTATGGCTACACCTTC.

The chain employs TRBV19 and TRBJ2-3; D gene ambiguous. Trimming removed 0 bases at V and 7 bases at J, with 5 bases between. Germline loops: CDR1 LNHDA, CDR2 SQIVND (reference sequence). The CDR3 sequence is 12 residues long. CDR3 sequence reads: CASSIDPYTQYF. The CDR3 nucleotides are TGTGCCAGTAGTATAGATCCGTATACGCAGTATTTT.

V is TRBV4-1 and J is TRBJ2-5, with TRBD2 as a possible D gene (6 bases). Trimming pared 4 bases from V and 3 bases from J, leaving 15 bases between. Germline-derived CDR1 and CDR2 are MGHRA and YSYEKL. CDR3 length: 15 amino acids. CDR3 DNA: TGCGCCAGCAGCCCCGTGGGCGGAGGGGAAGAGACCCAGTACTTC. Translating gives CASSPVGGGEETQYF.